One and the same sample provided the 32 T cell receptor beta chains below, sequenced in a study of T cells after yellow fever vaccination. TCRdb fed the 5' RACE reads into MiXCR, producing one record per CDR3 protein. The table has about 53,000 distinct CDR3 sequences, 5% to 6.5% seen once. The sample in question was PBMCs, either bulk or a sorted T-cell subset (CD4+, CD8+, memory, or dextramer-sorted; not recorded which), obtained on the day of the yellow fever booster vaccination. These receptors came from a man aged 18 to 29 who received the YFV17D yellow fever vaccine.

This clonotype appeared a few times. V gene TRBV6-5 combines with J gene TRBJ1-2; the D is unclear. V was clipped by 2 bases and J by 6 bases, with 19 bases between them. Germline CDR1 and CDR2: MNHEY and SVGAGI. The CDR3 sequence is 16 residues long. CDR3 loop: CASSYGGDGRLDGYTF. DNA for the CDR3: TGTGCCAGCAGTTACGGAGGCGACGGGAGATTGGATGGCTACACCTTC.

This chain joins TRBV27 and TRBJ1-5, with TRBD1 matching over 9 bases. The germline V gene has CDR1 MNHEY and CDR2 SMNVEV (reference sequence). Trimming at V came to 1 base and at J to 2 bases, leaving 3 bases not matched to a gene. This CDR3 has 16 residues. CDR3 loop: CASSLYTGGGNQPQHF. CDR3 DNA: TGTGCCAGCAGTTTATACACAGGGGGCGGCAATCAGCCCCAGCATTTT.

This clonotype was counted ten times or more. CDR3 sequence (DNA): TGTGCCAGCAGCCAAGATCCGAGCGGGGGGTATGAGCAGTTCTTC. Its protein is CASSQDPSGGYEQFF. The V call is TRBV4-2, the J call TRBJ2-1; TRBD2 matches 9 bases. The CDR3 has 15 residues. Trimming removed 0 bases from V and 8 bases from J; junction bases left unmatched: 5. Germline CDR1 LGHNA, CDR2 YNFKEQ.

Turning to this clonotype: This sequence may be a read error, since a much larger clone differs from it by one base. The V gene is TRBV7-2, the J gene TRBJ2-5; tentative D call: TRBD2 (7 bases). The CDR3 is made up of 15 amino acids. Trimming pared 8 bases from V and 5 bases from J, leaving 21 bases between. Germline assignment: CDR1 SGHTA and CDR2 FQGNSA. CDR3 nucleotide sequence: TGTGCCAGCTGCCTCGCACGGGGGGCCGGCGAGACCCAGTACTTC. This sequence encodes CASCLARGAGETQYF.

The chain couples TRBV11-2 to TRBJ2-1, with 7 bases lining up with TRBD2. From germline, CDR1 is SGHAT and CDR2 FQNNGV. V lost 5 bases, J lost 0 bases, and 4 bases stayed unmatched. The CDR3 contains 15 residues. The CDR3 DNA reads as TGTGCCAGCAGCCCCGGACTAGTCTCCTACAATGAGCAGTTCTTC. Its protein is CASSPGLVSYNEQFF.

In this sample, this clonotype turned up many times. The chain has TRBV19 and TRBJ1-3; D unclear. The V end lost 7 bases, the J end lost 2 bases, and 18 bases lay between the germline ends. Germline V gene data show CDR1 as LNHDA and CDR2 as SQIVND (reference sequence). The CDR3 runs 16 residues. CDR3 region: CASTRELRIAGNTIYF. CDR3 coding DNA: TGTGCCAGTACTCGAGAACTACGCATCGCTGGAAACACCATATATTTT.

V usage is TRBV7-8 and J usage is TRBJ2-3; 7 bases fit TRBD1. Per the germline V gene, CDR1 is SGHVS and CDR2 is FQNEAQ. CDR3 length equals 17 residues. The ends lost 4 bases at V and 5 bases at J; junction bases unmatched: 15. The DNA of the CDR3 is TGTGCCAGCAGCTCAAGCCCGGACAGGAGCTCCAAAGATACGCAGTATTTT. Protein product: CASSSSPDRSSKDTQYF. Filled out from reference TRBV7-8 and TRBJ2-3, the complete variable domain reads GAGVSQSPRYKVAKRGQDVALRCDPISGHVSLFWYQQALGQGPEFLTYFQNEAQLDKSGLPSDRFFAERPEGSVSTLKIQRTQQEDSAVYLCASSSSPDRSSKDTQYFGPGTRLTVL.

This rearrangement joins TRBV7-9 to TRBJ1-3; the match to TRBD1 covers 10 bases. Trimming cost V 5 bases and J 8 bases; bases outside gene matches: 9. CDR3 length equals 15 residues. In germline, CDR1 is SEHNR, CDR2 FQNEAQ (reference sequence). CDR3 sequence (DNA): TGTGCCAGCAGCGTCCGACAGGGGGCTTGGGACACCATATATTTT. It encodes CASSVRQGAWDTIYF.

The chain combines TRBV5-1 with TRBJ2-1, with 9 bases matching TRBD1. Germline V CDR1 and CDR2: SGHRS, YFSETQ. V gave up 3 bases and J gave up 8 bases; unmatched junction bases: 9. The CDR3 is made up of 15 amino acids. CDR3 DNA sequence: TGCGCCAGCAGCTATAGGGACAGGGTGATCGATGAGCAGTTCTTC. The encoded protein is CASSYRDRVIDEQFF.

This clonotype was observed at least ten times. In DNA form, the CDR3 reads TGTGCCAGCAGCGGCATGAACACTGAAGCTTTCTTT. Translation gives CASSGMNTEAFF. The V call is TRBV7-3, the J call TRBJ1-1; unclear D gene. Germline V CDR1 and CDR2: SGHTA, FQGTGA. This CDR3 has 12 residues. V was trimmed by 5 bases and J by 0 bases, leaving 4 bases between them.

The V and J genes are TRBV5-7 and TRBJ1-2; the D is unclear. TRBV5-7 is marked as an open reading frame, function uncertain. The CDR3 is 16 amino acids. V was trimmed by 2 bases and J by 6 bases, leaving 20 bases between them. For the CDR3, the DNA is TGTGCCAGCAGCTTTCCCCCCCCTGAGGAGTTTGATGGCTACACCTTC. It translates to CASSFPPPEEFDGYTF.

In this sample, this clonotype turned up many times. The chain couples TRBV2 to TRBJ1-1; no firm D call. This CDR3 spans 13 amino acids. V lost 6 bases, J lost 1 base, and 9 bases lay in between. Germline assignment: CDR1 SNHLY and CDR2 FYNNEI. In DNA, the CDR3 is TGTGCCAGCAGGGACGGCCCGAACACTGAAGCTTTCTTT. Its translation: CASRDGPNTEAFF.

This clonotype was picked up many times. CDR3 in DNA: TGTGCCAGCCCGCCAACCTACTACGAGCAGTACTTC. Translation gives CASPPTYYEQYF. The chain uses TRBV12-3 or TRBV12-4 and TRBJ2-7; no clear D gene. The CDR3 has 12 amino acids. V was pared by 8 bases and J by 3 bases, with 11 bases between.

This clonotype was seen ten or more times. The CDR3 DNA is TGCAGCGTTGAAGGACAGGGTGGCACAGATACGCAGTATTTT. Its protein product is CSVEGQGGTDTQYF. The rearrangement uses TRBV29-1 and TRBJ2-3; 7 bases agree with TRBD1. Germline V lookup: CDR1 SQVTM, CDR2 ANQGSEA. V was clipped by 1 base and J by 1 base; unmatched bases: 2. CDR3 length equals 14 residues.

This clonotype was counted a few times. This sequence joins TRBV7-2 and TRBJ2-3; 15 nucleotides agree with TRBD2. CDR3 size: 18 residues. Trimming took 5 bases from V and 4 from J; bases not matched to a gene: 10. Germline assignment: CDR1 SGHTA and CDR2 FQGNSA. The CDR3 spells CASSPRTSGGAFPDTQYF. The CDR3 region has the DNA TGTGCCAGCAGCCCTAGGACTAGCGGGGGGGCCTTTCCAGATACGCAGTATTTT.

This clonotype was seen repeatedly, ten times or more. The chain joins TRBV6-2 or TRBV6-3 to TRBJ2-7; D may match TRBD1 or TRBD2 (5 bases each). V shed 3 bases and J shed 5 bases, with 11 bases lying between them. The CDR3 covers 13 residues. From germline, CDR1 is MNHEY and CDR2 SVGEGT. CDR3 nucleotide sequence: TGTGCCAGCAGTTATATGGGGGTGAACGAGCAGTACGTC. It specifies CASSYMGVNEQYV.

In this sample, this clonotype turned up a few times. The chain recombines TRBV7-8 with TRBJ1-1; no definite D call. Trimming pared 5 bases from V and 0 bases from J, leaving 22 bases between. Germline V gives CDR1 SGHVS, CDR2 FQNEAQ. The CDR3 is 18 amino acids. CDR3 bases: TGTGCCAGCAGCCAGGAGGACGCTACTAGTTTTGTGAACACTGAAGCTTTCTTT. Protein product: CASSQEDATSFVNTEAFF.

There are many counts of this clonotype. The CDR3 DNA follows: TGTGCCAGCACCATGCTAGTGGGGGGGCCTTACAATGAGCAGTTCTTC. Residues: CASTMLVGGPYNEQFF. This rearrangement joins TRBV7-9 to TRBJ2-1; the D gene is possibly TRBD2 (7 bases). Germline V gene lookup returns CDR1 SEHNR and CDR2 FQNEAQ (reference sequence). The CDR3 runs to 16 residues. V gave up 7 bases and J gave up 4 bases, with 20 bases separating them.

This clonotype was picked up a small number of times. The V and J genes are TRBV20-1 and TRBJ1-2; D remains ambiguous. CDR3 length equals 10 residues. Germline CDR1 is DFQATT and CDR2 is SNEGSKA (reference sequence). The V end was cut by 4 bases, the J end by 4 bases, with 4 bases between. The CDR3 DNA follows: TGCAGTGCTAACCCCTATGGCTACACCTTC. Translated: CSANPYGYTF.

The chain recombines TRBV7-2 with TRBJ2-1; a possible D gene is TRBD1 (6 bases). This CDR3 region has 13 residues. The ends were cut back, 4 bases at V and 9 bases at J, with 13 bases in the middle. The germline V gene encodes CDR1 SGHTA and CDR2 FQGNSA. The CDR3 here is CASSSRGYGEQFF. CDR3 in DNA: TGTGCCAGCAGCTCCAGGGGATACGGTGAGCAGTTCTTC.

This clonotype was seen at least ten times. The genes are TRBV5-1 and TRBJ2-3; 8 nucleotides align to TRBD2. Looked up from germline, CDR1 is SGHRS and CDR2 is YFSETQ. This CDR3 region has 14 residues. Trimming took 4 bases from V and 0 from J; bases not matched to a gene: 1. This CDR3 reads CASSPSGSTDTQYF. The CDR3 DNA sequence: TGCGCCAGCAGCCCTAGCGGGAGCACAGATACGCAGTATTTT.

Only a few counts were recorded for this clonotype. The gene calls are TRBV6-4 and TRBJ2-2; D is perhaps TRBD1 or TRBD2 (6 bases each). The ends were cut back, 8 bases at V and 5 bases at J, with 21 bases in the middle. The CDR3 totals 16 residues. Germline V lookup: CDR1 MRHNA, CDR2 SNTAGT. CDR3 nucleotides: TGTGCCAGCGCCTACTCCCCCGGGGGCTCAACCGGGGAGCTGTTTTTT. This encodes CASAYSPGGSTGELFF.

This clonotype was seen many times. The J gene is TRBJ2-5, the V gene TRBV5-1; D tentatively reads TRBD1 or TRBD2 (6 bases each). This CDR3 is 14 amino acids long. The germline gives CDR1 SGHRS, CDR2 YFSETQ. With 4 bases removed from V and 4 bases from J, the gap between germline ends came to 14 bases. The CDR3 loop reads CASSPHGGGETQYF. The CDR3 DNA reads TGCGCCAGCAGCCCCCACGGAGGGGGAGAGACCCAGTACTTC. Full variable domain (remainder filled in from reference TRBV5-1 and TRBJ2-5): KAGVTQTPRYLIKTRGQQVTLSCSPISGHRSVSWYQQTPGQGLQFLFEYFSETQRNKGNFPGRFSGRQFSNSRSEMNVSTLELGDSALYLCASSPHGGGETQYFGPGTRLLVL.

The CDR3 here is CASSYYGRNTEAFF. The CDR3 DNA sequence: TGTGCCAGCAGTTACTACGGGAGGAACACTGAAGCTTTCTTT. The chain carries TRBV6-2 or TRBV6-3 and TRBJ1-1, with D unclear. CDR1 and CDR2 (germline): MNHEY, SVGEGT. V lost 1 base and J lost 1, with 7 bases in between. This CDR3 comprises 14 residues.

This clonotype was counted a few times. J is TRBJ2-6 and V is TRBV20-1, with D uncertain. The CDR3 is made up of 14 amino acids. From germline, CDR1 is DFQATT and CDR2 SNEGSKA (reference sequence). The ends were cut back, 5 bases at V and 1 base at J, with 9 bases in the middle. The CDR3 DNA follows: TGCAGTGCTTTCCGTCAGTCTGGGGCCAACGTCCTGACTTTC. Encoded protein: CSAFRQSGANVLTF.

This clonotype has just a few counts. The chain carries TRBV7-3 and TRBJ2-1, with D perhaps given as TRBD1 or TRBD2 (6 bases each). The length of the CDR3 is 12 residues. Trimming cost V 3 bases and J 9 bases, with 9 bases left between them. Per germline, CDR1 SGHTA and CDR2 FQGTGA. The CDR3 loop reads CASSFPGAEQFF. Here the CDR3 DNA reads TGTGCCAGCAGCTTCCCGGGGGCTGAGCAGTTCTTC.

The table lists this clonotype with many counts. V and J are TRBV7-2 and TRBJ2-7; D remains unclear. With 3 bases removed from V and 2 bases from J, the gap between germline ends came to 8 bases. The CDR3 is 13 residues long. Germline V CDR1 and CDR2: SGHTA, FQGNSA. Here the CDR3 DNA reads TGTGCCAGCAGCTTCCCCAGAGCCTACGAGCAGTACTTC. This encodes CASSFPRAYEQYF. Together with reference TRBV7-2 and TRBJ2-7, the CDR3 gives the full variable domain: GAGVSQSPSNKVTEKGKDVELRCDPISGHTALYWYRQSLGQGLEFLIYFQGNSAPDKSGLPSDRFSAERTGGSVSTLTIQRTQQEDSAVYLCASSFPRAYEQYFGPGTRLTVT.

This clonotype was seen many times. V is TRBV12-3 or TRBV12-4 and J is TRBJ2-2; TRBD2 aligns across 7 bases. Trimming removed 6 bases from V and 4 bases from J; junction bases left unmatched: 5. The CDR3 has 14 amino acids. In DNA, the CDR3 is TGTGCCAGCAGGGGGGGGGGTGGCACCGGGGAGCTGTTTTTT. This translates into CASRGGGGTGELFF.

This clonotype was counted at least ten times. CDR3 amino acids: CASSYPLAGNNEQFF. The CDR3 nucleotides read TGTGCCAGCAGTTACCCGCTAGCGGGAAACAATGAGCAGTTCTTC. The V call is TRBV6-5, the J call TRBJ2-1; 9 positions agree with TRBD2. V shed 2 bases, J shed 5 bases, and the junction held 4 bases outside the gene matches. The CDR3 is 15 amino acids. The germline gives CDR1 MNHEY, CDR2 SVGAGI.

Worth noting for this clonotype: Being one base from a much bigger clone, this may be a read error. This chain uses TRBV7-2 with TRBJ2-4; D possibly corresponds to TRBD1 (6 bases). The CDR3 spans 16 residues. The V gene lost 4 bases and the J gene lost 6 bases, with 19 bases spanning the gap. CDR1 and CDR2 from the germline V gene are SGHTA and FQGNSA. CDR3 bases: TGTGCCAGCAGCTCCAGAGAATGGACAGATCGAAACATTCAGTACTTC. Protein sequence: CASSSREWTDRNIQYF.

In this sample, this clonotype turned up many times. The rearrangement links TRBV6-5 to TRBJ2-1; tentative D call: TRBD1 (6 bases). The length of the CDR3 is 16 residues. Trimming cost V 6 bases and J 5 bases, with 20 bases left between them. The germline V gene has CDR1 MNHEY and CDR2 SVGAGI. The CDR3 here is CASRGYDRLGNNEQFF. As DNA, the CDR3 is TGTGCCAGCAGGGGCTATGACAGGTTGGGAAACAATGAGCAGTTCTTC.

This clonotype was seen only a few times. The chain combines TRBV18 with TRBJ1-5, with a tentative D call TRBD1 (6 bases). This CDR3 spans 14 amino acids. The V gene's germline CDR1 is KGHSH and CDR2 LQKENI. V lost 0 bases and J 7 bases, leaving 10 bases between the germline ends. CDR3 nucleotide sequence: TGTGCCAGCTCACCACCGTCCGGGGGCCAGCCCCAGCATTTT. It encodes CASSPPSGGQPQHF.